This record looks at one T cell receptor (beta chain) sequence and its context. This sample was taken from a study of T-cell memory formation after mild COVID-19. TCRdb ran MiXCR on the 5' RACE reads and lists one entry per CDR3 protein. The sample records about 440,000 distinct CDR3 sequences, about 20% being singletons. This CDR3 has 20 amino acids. The V gene's germline CDR1 is LGHDT and CDR2 YNNKEL (reference sequence). Trimming took 1 base from V and 4 from J; bases not matched to a gene: 13. The specimen sequenced was PBMCs or a T cell subset sorted from them (not recorded which). The receptor comes from an adult woman who had mild COVID-19 (a few samples of this study predate the infection). Cell type and time point are not known. The gene calls are TRBV3-1 and TRBJ2-1; 13 positions match TRBD2. The CDR3 reads CASSQATGLAGRRGYNEQFF. The CDR3 DNA reads as TGTGCCAGCAGCCAAGCGACGGGACTAGCGGGAAGGCGGGGGTACAATGAGCAGTTCTTC.